The 3 T cell receptor beta chains in this list originate from one sample, sequenced in a study of neoadjuvant anti-PD-1 for oral cavity cancer. Noted time point: after neoadjuvant nivolumab, at surgical resection. Some clones are missing from TCRdb's copy, which holds only in-frame ones; the method was immunoSEQ multiplex PCR. The sample has 37,000 or so clones, about 36% seen once. Sequencing was performed on tumor tissue, taken after nivolumab (anti-PD-1) treatment. The receptor source for this set is a person aged 40 to 85 with oral cavity squamous cell carcinoma.

The rearrangement joins TRBV30 to TRBJ2-4, with D possibly matching TRBD2 (5 bases). CDR3 size: 12 residues. Per germline, CDR1 GTSNPN and CDR2 SVGIG (reference sequence). Trimming pared 2 bases from V and 8 bases from J, leaving 10 bases between. CDR3 protein: CAWSSDSDIQYF. CDR3 nucleotide sequence: TGTGCCTGGAGTTCGGACTCCGACATTCAGTACTTC. The complete variable domain, with remaining parts taken from reference TRBV30 and TRBJ2-4, reads SQTIHQWPATLVQPVGSPLSLECTVEGTSNPNLYWYRQAAGRGLQLLFYSVGIGQISSEVPQNLSASRPQDRQFILSSKKLLLSDSGFYLCAWSSDSDIQYFGAGTRLSVL.

The genes are TRBV15 and TRBJ2-7; D is perhaps TRBD2 (5 bases). CDR1 LNHNV and CDR2 YYDKDF come from the germline V gene (reference sequence). With 5 bases removed from V and 3 bases from J, the gap between germline ends came to 14 bases. The CDR3 covers 14 residues. Here the CDR3 reads CATSGRGLFYEQYF. CDR3 sequence (DNA): TGTGCCACCAGCGGACGAGGACTCTTCTACGAGCAGTACTTC. Full variable domain (outside the CDR3, taken from reference TRBV15 and TRBJ2-7): DAMVIQNPRYQVTQFGKPVTLSCSQTLNHNVMYWYQQKSSQAPKLLFHYYDKDFNNEADTPDNFQSRRPNTSFCFLDIRSPGLGDTAMYLCATSGRGLFYEQYFGPGTRLTVT.

This sequence joins TRBV28 and TRBJ1-5; D remains ambiguous. Deletions cut 5 bases from V and 2 bases from J, with 10 bases between. Germline V lookup: CDR1 MDHEN, CDR2 SYDVKM. The CDR3 spans 14 residues. The CDR3 here is CASSELPGNQPQHF. As DNA, the CDR3 is TGTGCCAGCAGTGAATTGCCTGGCAATCAGCCCCAGCATTTT.